This entry lists 21 T cell receptor beta chains sequenced from one sample in a study of beta chain features in type 1 diabetes. Investigators reverse transcribed all isolated RNA, so they sequenced expressed TCRB transcripts. Assay used: immunoSEQ multiplex PCR; TCRdb lists only in-frame clones, some missing. The sample lists about 340,000 clones, around 9.7% seen once, with 1% in the top ten. These receptors are not linked to any known antigen. Findings and limits, study-wide: Among all four CD4+ subsets, Type 1 diabetes patients had TCRB CDR3s that were moderately but significantly shorter.

The sequenced material came from central memory CD4+ T cells from blood. These receptors were taken from a man younger than 40 with type 1 diabetes.

This clone was recorded a few times. The chain is built from TRBV2 and TRBJ2-5, with 12 bases aligning to TRBD1. The CDR3 loop spans 15 amino acids. V lost 7 bases and J lost 5; bases outside the gene matches: 8. Germline lookup yields CDR1 SNHLY and CDR2 FYNNEI. The CDR3 region is CASTWDRGQEETQYF. The CDR3, as DNA: TGTGCCAGCACTTGGGACAGGGGGCAGGAGGAGACCCAGTACTTC.

This clone was counted at least ten times. This chain links TRBV11-2 with TRBJ1-2; D is unclear. The germline CDR1 and CDR2 sequences are SGHAT and FQNNGV. This CDR3 has 14 amino acids. V dropped 4 bases and J dropped 1 base, with 10 bases sitting between them. Here the CDR3 DNA reads TGTGCCAGCAGCTCCATGGCTCTTAACTATGGCTACACCTTC. Protein sequence: CASSSMALNYGYTF. Combining the CDR3 with reference TRBV11-2 and TRBJ1-2 gives the whole variable domain EAGVAQSPRYKIIEKRQSVAFWCNPISGHATLYWYQQILGQGPKLLIQFQNNGVVDDSQLPKDRFSAERLKGVDSTLKIQPAKLEDSAVYLCASSSMALNYGYTFGSGTRLTVV.

This clone has just a few counts. The chain joins TRBV4-1 to TRBJ1-1, with TRBD1 identical over 11 bases. Germline CDR1 is MGHRA and CDR2 is YSYEKL. This CDR3 is 15 amino acids long. J was trimmed by 4 bases and V by 3 bases; bases with no gene match: 4. CDR3 residues: CASSQDRGQSTEAFF. CDR3 in DNA: TGCGCCAGCAGCCAGGACAGGGGGCAGAGCACTGAAGCTTTCTTT.

DNA for the CDR3: TGCAGCGTAAGACAGGACTTCAATCAGCCCCAGCATTTT. Translation: CSVRQDFNQPQHF. This chain links TRBV29-1 with TRBJ1-5, with a weak D call TRBD1 (6 bases). Between the trimmed V and J ends, which lost 6 bases and 3 bases, there was a span of 12 bases. The V gene's germline CDR1 is SQVTM and CDR2 ANQGSEA. The CDR3 totals 13 residues.

This clone has ten or more counts. The genes are TRBV10-3 and TRBJ1-3; D unclear. The V and J ends lost 2 bases and 2 bases respectively, with 4 bases between them. There are 13 residues in the CDR3. Germline V gene sequence: CDR1 ENHRY, CDR2 SYGVKD. CDR3 sequence: CAISEGPGNTIYF. In nucleotides, the CDR3 is TGTGCCATCAGTGAGGGGCCTGGAAACACCATATATTTT.

The V gene is TRBV7-2, the J gene TRBJ2-6; D may match TRBD1 or TRBD2 (5 bases each). The CDR3 is 11 residues long. Germline CDR1 is SGHTA and CDR2 is FQGNSA. Trimming left V 4 bases short and J 15 bases short, with 10 bases between. The chain's CDR3 is CASSSPGGLTF. The CDR3 nucleotides read TGTGCCAGCAGCTCCCCTGGGGGCCTGACTTTC.

The chain links TRBV7-2 to TRBJ2-5; TRBD2 matches at 12 bases. Looked up from germline, CDR1 is SGHTA and CDR2 is FQGNSA. This CDR3 is built from 16 residues. V was pared by 5 bases and J by 5 bases, with 9 bases of the junction left unmatched. CDR3 region: CASSPPSGGAVETQYF. For the CDR3, the DNA is TGTGCCAGCAGCCCTCCTAGCGGGGGGGCCGTGGAGACCCAGTACTTC.

There are a few counts of this clone. The genes are TRBV18 and TRBJ1-4, with D perhaps TRBD1 (6 bases). V lost 2 bases, J lost 6 bases, and 16 bases lay in between. CDR3 size: 16 residues. The germline gives CDR1 KGHSH, CDR2 LQKENI. The CDR3 nucleotides are TGTGCCAGCTCACCAGCCGGGGGGCTCGGGTATGAAAAACTGTTTTTT. It codes for CASSPAGGLGYEKLFF.

The chain carries TRBV29-1 and TRBJ1-2; 8 bases line up with TRBD1. V lost 7 bases, J lost 4 bases, and 8 bases stayed unmatched. Germline V gene data show CDR1 as SQVTM and CDR2 as ANQGSEA. The CDR3 has 13 amino acids. CDR3 in DNA: TGCAGCGCTTCGACAGGGGCGATCTATGGCTACACCTTC. It yields the protein CSASTGAIYGYTF.

The chain is built from TRBV11-2 and TRBJ1-6; D is possibly TRBD1 (5 bases). The CDR3 is 14 residues long. The V gene lost 2 bases and the J gene lost 10 bases, with 12 bases spanning the gap. The germline CDR1 and CDR2 sequences are SGHAT and FQNNGV. The CDR3 sequence: CASSLRQYGSPLHF. Written as DNA, the CDR3 is TGTGCCAGCAGCTTAAGACAGTACGGCTCACCCCTCCACTTT.

This clone was observed a handful of times. The chain recombines TRBV7-9 with TRBJ1-1; D not resolved. The CDR3 totals 13 residues. Germline CDR1 SEHNR, CDR2 FQNEAQ (reference sequence). Trimming removed 5 bases at V and 8 bases at J, with 15 bases between. The CDR3 is CASSPQSPLEAFF. The CDR3 DNA sequence: TGTGCCAGCAGCCCACAAAGTCCCCTCGAAGCTTTCTTT.

J is TRBJ2-5 and V is TRBV11-2; the D is unclear. The V end lost 0 bases, the J end lost 2 bases, and 7 bases lay between the germline ends. CDR1 and CDR2 (germline): SGHAT, FQNNGV. CDR3 length: 14 amino acids. The CDR3 region is CASSLEGLQETQYF. In DNA form, the CDR3 reads TGTGCCAGCAGCTTAGAAGGGCTGCAAGAGACCCAGTACTTC.

The chain links TRBV7-2 to TRBJ2-7; TRBD1 matches 7 bases. Losses at the gene ends were 3 bases for V and 2 bases for J; bases not matched to a gene: 4. CDR1 is SGHTA, CDR2 FQGNSA, per germline. This CDR3 is built from 14 residues. The chain's CDR3 is CASSLGTVTYEQYF. The CDR3 bases are TGTGCCAGCAGCTTGGGGACAGTAACCTACGAGCAGTACTTC.

This clone was seen only a few times. The genes are TRBV5-1 and TRBJ1-2, with 9 nucleotides matching TRBD1. There are 15 residues in the CDR3. Germline V lookup: CDR1 SGHRS, CDR2 YFSETQ. The J segment lost 3 bases and the V segment lost 0 bases, leaving 3 bases of the junction unmatched. The CDR3 region has the DNA TGCGCCAGCAGCTTGGACACAGGGGGCCACTATGGCTACACCTTC. This codes for CASSLDTGGHYGYTF. The whole variable domain, filled in from reference TRBV5-1 and TRBJ1-2, reads KAGVTQTPRYLIKTRGQQVTLSCSPISGHRSVSWYQQTPGQGLQFLFEYFSETQRNKGNFPGRFSGRQFSNSRSEMNVSTLELGDSALYLCASSLDTGGHYGYTFGSGTRLTVV.

For this clone: One end of the junction fails to match germline, which may point to a read error. The V gene is TRBV6-1, the J gene TRBJ2-7; 12 nucleotides match TRBD2. Germline values: CDR1 MNHNS, CDR2 SASEGT. The CDR3 is 11 amino acids. CDR3 DNA sequence: TGTGCCAGCAGTCATAAGACTAGCGGGAGCTTC. Its protein product is CASSHKTSGSF.

The CDR3, as DNA: TGTGCCAGCAGCTTGAACAGGGATGGCTACACCTTC. The encoded protein is CASSLNRDGYTF. The chain has TRBV7-2 and TRBJ1-2; tentative D call: TRBD1 (6 bases). V lost 3 bases, J lost 6 bases, and 8 bases lay in between. The CDR3 sequence is 12 residues long. The germline V gene encodes CDR1 SGHTA and CDR2 FQGNSA.

The chain links TRBV2 to TRBJ2-1; D is unclear. The CDR3 length is 14 residues. Trimming removed 8 bases at V and 8 bases at J, with 19 bases between. Germline assignment: CDR1 SNHLY and CDR2 FYNNEI. The CDR3 here is CASGPPMPQDEQFF. The CDR3 nucleotides are TGTGCCAGCGGACCTCCAATGCCCCAGGATGAGCAGTTCTTC. Full variable domain (remainder filled in from reference TRBV2 and TRBJ2-1): EPEVTQTPSHQVTQMGQEVILRCVPISNHLYFYWYRQILGQKVEFLVSFYNNEISEKSEIFDDQFSVERPDGSNFTLKIRSTKLEDSAMYFCASGPPMPQDEQFFGPGTRLTVL.

The V and J genes are TRBV29-1 and TRBJ2-5; D might be TRBD2 (5 bases). The length of the CDR3 is 15 residues. Trimming shortened V by 0 bases and J by 5 bases, and 16 bases separated the two germline ends. CDR1 and CDR2 from the germline V gene are SQVTM and ANQGSEA. CDR3 DNA: TGCAGCGTTGAAGATGCGGGTCTCACCGGGGAGACCCAGTACTTC. Amino acid sequence: CSVEDAGLTGETQYF.

With regard to this clone: The sample contains more than one DNA sequence encoding this CDR3. This CDR3 reads CASSLGLVSYNEQFF. The CDR3 DNA follows: TGTGCCAGCAGCTTAGGACTAGTTAGTTACAATGAGCAGTTCTTC. This rearrangement joins TRBV7-2 to TRBJ2-1, with D perhaps matching TRBD2 (6 bases). The V gene's germline CDR1 is SGHTA and CDR2 FQGNSA. The V gene lost 1 base and the J gene lost 4 bases, with 11 bases spanning the gap. The CDR3 is 15 amino acids.

The table lists this clone with a few counts. V gene TRBV11-2 combines with J gene TRBJ1-2; TRBD1 might be the D (5 bases). The germline gives CDR1 SGHAT, CDR2 FQNNGV. CDR3 length: 13 amino acids. V lost 5 bases and J lost 1, with 8 bases in between. In nucleotides, the CDR3 is TGTGCCAGCAGCCCTCAGGGTAACTATGGCTACACCTTC. As protein: CASSPQGNYGYTF.

This clone has a handful of counts. The rearrangement links TRBV9 to TRBJ1-2, with 12 bases identical to TRBD1. Germline V gives CDR1 SGDLS, CDR2 YYNGEE. V lost 0 bases to trimming and J lost 2 bases; unmatched junction nucleotides: 2. The CDR3 runs 16 residues. The CDR3 here is CASSVGGTGGNYGYTF. The CDR3 nucleotides read TGTGCCAGCAGCGTAGGAGGGACAGGGGGCAACTATGGCTACACCTTC.